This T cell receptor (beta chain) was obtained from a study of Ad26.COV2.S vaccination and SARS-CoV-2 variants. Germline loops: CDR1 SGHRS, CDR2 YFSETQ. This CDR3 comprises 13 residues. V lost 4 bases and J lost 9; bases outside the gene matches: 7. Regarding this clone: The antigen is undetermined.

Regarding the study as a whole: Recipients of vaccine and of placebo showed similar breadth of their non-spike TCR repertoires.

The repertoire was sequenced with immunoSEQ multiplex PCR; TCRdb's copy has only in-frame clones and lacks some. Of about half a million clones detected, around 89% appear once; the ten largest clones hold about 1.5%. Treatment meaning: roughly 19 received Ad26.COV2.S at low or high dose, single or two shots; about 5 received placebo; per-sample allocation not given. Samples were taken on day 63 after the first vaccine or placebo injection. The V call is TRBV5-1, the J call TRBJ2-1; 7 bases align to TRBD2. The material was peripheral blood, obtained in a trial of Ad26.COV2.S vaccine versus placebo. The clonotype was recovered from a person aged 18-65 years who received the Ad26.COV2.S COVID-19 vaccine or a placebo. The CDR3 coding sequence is TGCGCCAGCAGCGACGGGACTATGGGTGAGCAGTTCTTC. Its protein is CASSDGTMGEQFF.